This entry concerns a single TCR beta chain. V lost 9 bases, J lost 8 bases, and 8 bases stayed unmatched. Germline assignment: CDR1 SGHDT and CDR2 YYEEEE. The CDR3 runs to 12 residues. In the authors' methods: Reference gene primer amplification gave nucleated cell count estimates. Assay: immunoSEQ multiplex PCR; the TCRdb copy retains only in-frame clones and omits some. That table gives V, J and clone size, and the DNA gave D and trimming. The sample yields around 110,000 clones, approximately 85% seen once. The sample is drawn from a study of blood T cell repertoires in COVID-19. Study-wide context: Collection of acute and convalescent COVID-19 samples took place in the United States, Italy and Spain. T cells, B-cell-depleted T cells, or PBMCs provided the cDNA or gDNA that served as material.

The clonotype was recovered from a man between 65 and 85 years old with acute or convalescent COVID-19. This chain links TRBV5-6 with TRBJ2-1; TRBD1 matches at 7 bases. Sequenced input: peripheral blood. CDR3 residues: CATFNRGYEQFF. DNA of the CDR3: TGTGCCACGTTTAACAGGGGTTATGAGCAGTTCTTC.